These T cell receptor beta chains were read from a single sample in a study of T cells after yellow fever vaccination. TCRdb reanalysed the 5' RACE reads using MiXCR and keeps one entry per CDR3 protein. Counted here are approximately 600,000 distinct CDR3 sequences, 12% occurring once; the ten biggest clones make up 15%. Sequencing was performed on PBMCs, taken on the day of the yellow fever booster vaccination. The receptors derive from a man aged 25-45 years who received the YFV17D yellow fever vaccine. Both conserved end residues are part of each CDR3. Fields, in order: clone size, J gene, V gene, D gene, CDR3 protein, CDR3 DNA. D genes are given only for firm matches. Clone size is given for some rows only: seen once, a few or many times, or a class if the clone is expanded.

few TRBJ1-1 TRBV29-1 - CSVAQGTEAFF TGCAGCGTTGCACAGGGCACTGAAGCTTTCTTT
- TRBJ2-7 TRBV6-1 - CASTTLRPISSGEQYF TGTGCCAGCACCACATTACGTCCTATATCCTCTGGCGAGCAGTACTTC
few TRBJ2-7 TRBV20-1 TRBD2 CSARGEGLPSEQYF TGCAGTGCTAGAGGGGAGGGCCTTCCCTCCGAGCAGTACTTC
- TRBJ1-3 TRBV11-2 - CASSTQKISGNTIYF TGTGCCAGCAGCACACAGAAGATCTCTGGAAACACCATATATTTT
few TRBJ2-2 TRBV12-3/TRBV12-4 - CASSLWAGYDTGELFF TGTGCCAGCAGTTTATGGGCAGGGTATGACACCGGGGAGCTGTTTTTT
- TRBJ2-1 TRBV20-1 - CSAPGSGWRTYEQFF TGCAGTGCCCCCGGTAGCGGTTGGAGGACGTATGAGCAGTTCTTC
- TRBJ2-1 TRBV19 - CASMERRGVYNEQFF TGTGCCAGTATGGAGCGGAGGGGGGTCTACAATGAGCAGTTCTTC
few TRBJ2-2 TRBV27 - CASTQGTGELFF TGTGCCAGCACCCAGGGGACCGGGGAGCTGTTTTTT
- TRBJ2-3 TRBV12-3/TRBV12-4 TRBD2 CASSFRTSGSVISDTQYF TGTGCCAGCAGTTTCCGGACTAGCGGGAGTGTGATCTCAGATACGCAGTATTTT
- TRBJ1-5 TRBV7-2 - CASSLAAGNPGAQHF TGTGCCAGCAGCTTAGCCGCGGGGAACCCGGGGGCCCAGCATTTT
- TRBJ2-7 TRBV7-9 - CASSRADRSYEQYF TGTGCCAGCAGTCGTGCTGACCGTAGCTACGAGCAGTACTTC
many TRBJ2-7 TRBV7-9 - CASSRGLSSYEQYF TGTGCCAGCAGCCGGGGACTTAGCTCCTACGAGCAGTACTTC
few TRBJ2-7 TRBV6-1 TRBD2 CASRPPTSGSSYEQYF TGTGCCAGCAGGCCCCCGACTAGCGGGAGCTCCTACGAGCAGTACTTC
few TRBJ2-3 TRBV15 - CATSRVGDHTDTQYF TGTGCCACCAGCAGAGTCGGGGATCACACAGATACGCAGTATTTT
- TRBJ2-3 TRBV3-1 TRBD2 CTISRRTSGTGSDTQYF TGTACCATCAGCCGCCGGACTAGCGGGACGGGATCAGATACGCAGTATTTT
- TRBJ2-2 TRBV9 TRBD1 CASSGTGHGTGELFF TGTGCCAGCAGCGGGACAGGGCACGGCACCGGGGAGCTGTTTTTT
few TRBJ2-7 TRBV5-1 - CASSTTGSREQYF TGCGCCAGCAGCACCACAGGGTCGCGGGAGCAGTACTTC
few TRBJ2-3 TRBV12-3/TRBV12-4 - CASRSSGGRSSTGDTQYF TGTGCCAGCAGGTCCTCCGGGGGGCGATCTTCTACTGGAGATACGCAGTATTTT
- TRBJ2-7 TRBV7-8 TRBD2 CASSALAGLPYEQYF TGTGCCAGCAGCGCCCTAGCGGGTCTCCCCTACGAGCAGTACTTC
- TRBJ2-7 TRBV24-1 - CATSAGTGYEQYF TGTGCCACCAGTGCCGGGACCGGTTACGAGCAGTACTTC
few TRBJ1-2 TRBV14 - CASSLHWGQGGYTF TGTGCCAGCAGCCTTCATTGGGGTCAGGGTGGCTACACCTTC
few TRBJ2-7 TRBV7-2 TRBD2 CASSLEGAGGPNEQYF TGTGCCAGCAGCTTAGAGGGTGCGGGAGGACCCAACGAGCAGTACTTC
- TRBJ1-4 TRBV12-3/TRBV12-4 TRBD1 CASSPTGGKEKLFF TGTGCCAGCAGTCCTACAGGGGGGAAGGAAAAACTGTTTTTT
few TRBJ2-2 TRBV25-1 TRBD2 CASSEAGGPAGELFF TGTGCCAGCAGTGAAGCGGGAGGCCCCGCCGGGGAGCTGTTTTTT
- TRBJ1-5 TRBV10-2 - CASSGTTAQPQHF TGCGCCAGCAGTGGGACAACGGCCCAGCCCCAGCATTTT
few TRBJ2-3 TRBV24-1 - CATSDLRGNPDTQYF TGTGCCACCAGTGATTTGAGGGGGAACCCAGATACGCAGTATTTT
few TRBJ2-5 TRBV20-1 - CSARAGQAGTQYF TGCAGTGCTAGAGCGGGCCAAGCGGGGACCCAGTACTTC
few TRBJ2-7 TRBV7-2 - CASSLGGGRWSDYEQYF TGTGCCAGCAGCTTAGGAGGAGGACGGTGGTCGGACTACGAGCAGTACTTC
few TRBJ2-6 TRBV20-1 - CSARGGGSGANVLTF TGCAGTGCTAGAGGTGGTGGGTCAGGGGCCAACGTCCTGACTTTC
few TRBJ1-2 TRBV7-9 TRBD1 CASSFEPGQGDYGYTF TGTGCCAGCAGCTTCGAACCGGGACAGGGGGACTATGGCTACACCTTC
few TRBJ1-6 TRBV6-6 - CASNHPGSSPLHF TGTGCCAGCAACCACCCTGGGAGTTCACCCCTCCACTTT
many TRBJ2-1 TRBV6-5 TRBD2 CASSYSILGEGYNEQFF TGTGCCAGCAGTTACTCGATTCTGGGGGAGGGATATAATGAGCAGTTCTTC
few TRBJ2-7 TRBV2 - CASLGGLEQYF TGTGCCAGCCTGGGTGGGTTGGAGCAGTACTTC
- TRBJ1-6 TRBV10-3 - CAISEEGRQFHF TGTGCCATCAGTGAGGAGGGAAGGCAGTTCCACTTT
few TRBJ2-5 TRBV7-9 TRBD2 CASSLGRASGEKETQYF TGTGCCAGCAGCCTAGGGCGGGCTAGCGGAGAAAAAGAGACCCAGTACTTC
few TRBJ1-5 TRBV20-1 TRBD1 CSTGLTGANQPQHF TGCAGTACCGGCCTGACAGGGGCTAATCAGCCCCAGCATTTT
- TRBJ2-5 TRBV6-5 - CASSYSPRRQETQYF TGTGCCAGCAGTTACTCGCCCCGGAGGCAAGAGACCCAGTACTTC
- TRBJ1-2 TRBV7-9 - CASSTLGTGYGYTF TGTGCCAGCAGCACCCTGGGGACGGGCTATGGCTACACCTTC
- TRBJ2-1 TRBV12-3/TRBV12-4 - CASGRERGHEQFF TGTGCCAGCGGTCGAGAACGGGGACATGAGCAGTTCTTC